What follows is one TCR beta chain and its context. Antigen specificity is unknown. The V gene lost 3 bases and the J gene lost 3 bases, with 15 bases spanning the gap. This CDR3 is built from 16 residues. CDR1 is KGHSH, CDR2 LQKENI, per germline. TCRdb passed the reads through MiXCR, listing each CDR3 protein once. Of about 310,000 distinct CDR3 sequences in the sample, roughly 25% are singletons; the top ten hold about an eighth. The sample belongs to a study of T cell repertoires in cytomegalovirus infection. The overall study: Through public TCR beta signatures, both CMV infection and matching HLA type were indicated.

General study findings and limits: Clonotypes of TCR beta that were HLA-C-restricted and CMV-specific dominated the ex vivo response. Cumulative frequency (of public TCR beta family members) identified carriers of CMV plus the relevant HLA.

This chain connects TRBV18 to TRBJ2-1; D perhaps matches TRBD1 (6 bases). The sequencing here drew on cultured PBMCs, taken from culture after CMV antigen stimulation. The source is a human donor in good health (CMV status not recorded). Some clones in this sample may be carry-over from other donors' samples. The CDR3 DNA sequence: TGTGCCAGCTCACCCCAACGACAGGCGGACTACAATGAGCAGTTCTTC. This gives the protein CASSPQRQADYNEQFF.